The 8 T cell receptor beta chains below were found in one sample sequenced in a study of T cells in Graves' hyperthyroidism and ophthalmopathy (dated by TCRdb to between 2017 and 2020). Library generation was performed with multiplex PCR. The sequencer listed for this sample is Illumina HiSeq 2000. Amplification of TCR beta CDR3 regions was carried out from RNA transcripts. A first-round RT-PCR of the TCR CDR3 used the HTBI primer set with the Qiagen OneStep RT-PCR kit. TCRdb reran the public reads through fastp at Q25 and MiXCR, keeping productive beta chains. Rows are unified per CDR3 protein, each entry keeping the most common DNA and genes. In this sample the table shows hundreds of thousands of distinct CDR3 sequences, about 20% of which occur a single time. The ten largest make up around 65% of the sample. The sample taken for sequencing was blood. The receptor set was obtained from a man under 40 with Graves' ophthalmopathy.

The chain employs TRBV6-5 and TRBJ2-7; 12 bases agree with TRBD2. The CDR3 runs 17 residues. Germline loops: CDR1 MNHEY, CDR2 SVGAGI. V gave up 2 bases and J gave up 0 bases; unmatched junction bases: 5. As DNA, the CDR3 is TGTGCCAGCAGTTACGGAGGGGGACTAGCGGGCTCCTACGAGCAGTACTTC. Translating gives CASSYGGGLAGSYEQYF.

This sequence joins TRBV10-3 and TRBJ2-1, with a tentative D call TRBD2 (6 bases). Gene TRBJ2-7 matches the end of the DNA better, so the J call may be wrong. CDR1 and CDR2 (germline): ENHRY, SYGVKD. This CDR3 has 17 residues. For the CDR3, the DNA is TGTGCCATCAGTGAGTCCGGGACTTTACCCCCCTACAATGAGCAGTACTTC. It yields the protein CAISESGTLPPYNEQYF.

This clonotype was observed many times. The CDR3 reads CASSLAGEVYEQYF. The CDR3 DNA reads TGTGCCAGCAGCCTAGCGGGAGAGGTCTACGAGCAGTACTTC. The chain is built from TRBV11-2 and TRBJ2-7, with TRBD2 identical over 10 bases. The CDR3 runs to 14 residues. The V segment lost 5 bases and the J segment 3 bases; nucleotides outside the gene matches: 4. Germline V gene data show CDR1 as SGHAT and CDR2 as FQNNGV.

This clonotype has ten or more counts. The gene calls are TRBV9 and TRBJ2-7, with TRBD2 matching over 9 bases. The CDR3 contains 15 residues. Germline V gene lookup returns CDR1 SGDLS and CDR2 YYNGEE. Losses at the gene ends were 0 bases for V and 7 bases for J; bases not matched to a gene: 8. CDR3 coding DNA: TGTGCCAGCAGCGTAGTAGCGGGAGCGGATGGGGAGCAGTACTTC. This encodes CASSVVAGADGEQYF.

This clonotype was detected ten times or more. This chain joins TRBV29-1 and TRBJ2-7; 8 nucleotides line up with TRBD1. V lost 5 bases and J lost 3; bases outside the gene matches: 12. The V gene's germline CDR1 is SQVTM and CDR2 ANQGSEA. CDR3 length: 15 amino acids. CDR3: CSVSGGGQGGYEQYF. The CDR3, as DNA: TGCAGCGTTTCCGGAGGAGGACAGGGTGGCTACGAGCAGTACTTC.

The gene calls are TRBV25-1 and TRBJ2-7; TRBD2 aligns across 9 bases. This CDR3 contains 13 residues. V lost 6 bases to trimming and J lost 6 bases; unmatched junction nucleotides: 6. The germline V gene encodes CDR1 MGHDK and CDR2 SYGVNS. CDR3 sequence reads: CASRLAGSSEQYF. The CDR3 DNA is TGTGCCAGCAGACTAGCGGGTTCCAGCGAGCAGTACTTC.

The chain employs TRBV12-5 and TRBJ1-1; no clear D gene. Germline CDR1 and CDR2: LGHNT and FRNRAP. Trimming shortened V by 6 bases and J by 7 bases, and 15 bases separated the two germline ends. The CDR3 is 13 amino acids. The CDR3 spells CASGGFGQLEAFF. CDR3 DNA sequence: TGTGCTAGTGGAGGCTTTGGGCAACTTGAAGCTTTCTTT.

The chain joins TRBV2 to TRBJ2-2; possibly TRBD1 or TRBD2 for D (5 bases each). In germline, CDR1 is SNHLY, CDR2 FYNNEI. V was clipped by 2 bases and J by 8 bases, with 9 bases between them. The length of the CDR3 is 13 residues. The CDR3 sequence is CASSESWGGELFF. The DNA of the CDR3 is TGTGCCAGCAGTGAATCGTGGGGGGGGGAGCTGTTTTTT.